A single sample gave rise to the 8 T cell receptor beta chains below, sequenced in a study of T cell repertoires in ileal Crohn's disease. The assay was immunoSEQ multiplex PCR, and TCRdb's table has in-frame clones only and misses some. The sample carries 1,900 or so clones, 65% to 80% recorded once. The sample was ileal tissue. The receptors come from an adult with Crohn's disease.

This sequence joins TRBV5-1 and TRBJ2-1; 11 bases fit TRBD2. CDR3 size: 15 residues. Germline assignment: CDR1 SGHRS and CDR2 YFSETQ. J gave up 7 bases and V 2 bases, and 5 bases lay outside the gene matches. In nucleotides, the CDR3 is TGCGCCAGCAGCTTAGGCCTAGCGGGGGGAAATGAGCAGTTCTTC. It encodes CASSLGLAGGNEQFF.

The CDR3 DNA is TGCGCCAGCAGCCATAAGATTGGGGAGCTAGCGCGCGAGCAGTACTTC. Its translation: CASSHKIGELAREQYF. The chain uses TRBV4-1 and TRBJ2-7, with D possibly being TRBD2 (6 bases). This CDR3 has 16 amino acids. Trimming pared 3 bases from V and 6 bases from J, leaving 21 bases between. Germline-derived CDR1 and CDR2 are MGHRA and YSYEKL.

This chain links TRBV19 with TRBJ1-2; 10 bases agree with TRBD1. J was trimmed by 7 bases and V by 3 bases; bases with no gene match: 5. This CDR3 is built from 14 residues. CDR1 and CDR2 (germline): LNHDA, SQIVND (reference sequence). The DNA of the CDR3 is TGTGCCAGTAGTATGGGACAGGGGAAATTTGGCTACACCTTC. Its translation is CASSMGQGKFGYTF.

This clone was observed a few times. The chain links TRBV18 to TRBJ1-2; 10 bases map to TRBD1. With V trimmed by 3 bases and J by 7 bases, 5 bases remained unmatched. The CDR3 is made up of 14 amino acids. Germline V gives CDR1 KGHSH, CDR2 LQKENI. The CDR3 nucleotides read TGTGCCAGCTCACCGGGACAGGGGCTTACTGGCTACACCTTC. Its translation is CASSPGQGLTGYTF.

The rearrangement uses TRBV7-6 and TRBJ2-6; no reliable D call. V lost 3 bases to trimming and J lost 1 base, with 7 bases between them. This CDR3 comprises 15 residues. CDR1 is SGHVS and CDR2 is FNYEAQ in the germline V gene. The CDR3: CASSLAESGANVLTF. The CDR3 DNA reads TGTGCCAGCAGCTTGGCGGAATCTGGGGCCAACGTCCTGACTTTC.

The rearrangement joins TRBV2 to TRBJ1-2, with 9 bases aligning to TRBD1. The CDR3 sequence is 13 residues long. The V and J ends lost 5 bases and 6 bases, in that order; junction bases with no gene match: 4. Germline V gene lookup returns CDR1 SNHLY and CDR2 FYNNEI. The CDR3 loop reads CASSPGTGNGYTF. Written as DNA, the CDR3 is TGTGCCAGCAGTCCCGGGACAGGGAATGGCTACACCTTC.

V is TRBV6-5 and J is TRBJ1-1, with TRBD1 as a possible D gene (5 bases). The CDR3 has 13 residues. V was trimmed by 7 bases and J by 4 bases, leaving 13 bases between them. The germline CDR1 and CDR2 sequences are MNHEY and SVGAGI. The DNA for the CDR3 is TGTGCCAGCAACTATCAGGGAAGCACTGAAGCTTTCTTT. This sequence encodes CASNYQGSTEAFF.

The rearrangement links TRBV7-9 to TRBJ2-2; D may match TRBD1 or TRBD2 (6 bases each). CDR1 and CDR2 from the germline V gene are SEHNR and FQNEAQ (reference sequence). V lost 8 bases, J lost 0 bases, and 13 bases lay in between. The CDR3 extends over 15 amino acids. The CDR3, as DNA: TGTGCCAGCCGTTTAGGGGGGCCGAACACCGGGGAGCTGTTTTTT. Encoded protein: CASRLGGPNTGELFF.